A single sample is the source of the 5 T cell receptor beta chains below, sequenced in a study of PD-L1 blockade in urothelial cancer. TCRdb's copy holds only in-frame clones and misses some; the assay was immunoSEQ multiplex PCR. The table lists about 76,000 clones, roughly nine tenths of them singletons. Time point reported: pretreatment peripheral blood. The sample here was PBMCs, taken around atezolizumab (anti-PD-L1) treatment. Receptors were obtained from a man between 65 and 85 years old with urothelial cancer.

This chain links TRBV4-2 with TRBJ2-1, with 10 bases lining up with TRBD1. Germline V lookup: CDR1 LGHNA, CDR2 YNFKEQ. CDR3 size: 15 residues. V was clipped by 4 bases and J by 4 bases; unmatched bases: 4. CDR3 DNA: TGTGCCAGCAGCCCACCGGGACAGGGGTACAATGAGCAGTTCTTC. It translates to CASSPPGQGYNEQFF.

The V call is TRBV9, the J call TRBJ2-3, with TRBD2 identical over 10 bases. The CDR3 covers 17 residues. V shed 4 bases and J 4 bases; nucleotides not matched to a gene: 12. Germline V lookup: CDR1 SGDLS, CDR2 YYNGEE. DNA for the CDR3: TGTGCCAGCAGCCCAGAGGCTAGCGGGAGTGTGGCAGATACGCAGTATTTT. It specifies CASSPEASGSVADTQYF.

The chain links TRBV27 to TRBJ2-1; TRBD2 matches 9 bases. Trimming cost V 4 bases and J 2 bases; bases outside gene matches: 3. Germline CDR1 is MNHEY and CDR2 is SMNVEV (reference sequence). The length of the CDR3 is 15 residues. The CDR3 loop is CASSSTSGPYNEQFF. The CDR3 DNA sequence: TGTGCCAGCAGTTCAACTAGCGGGCCCTACAATGAGCAGTTCTTC.

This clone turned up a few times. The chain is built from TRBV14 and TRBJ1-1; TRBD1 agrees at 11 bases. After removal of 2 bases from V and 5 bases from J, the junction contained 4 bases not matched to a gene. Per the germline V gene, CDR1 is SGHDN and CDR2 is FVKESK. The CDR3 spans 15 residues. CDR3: CASSQRTGGKTEAFF. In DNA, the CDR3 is TGTGCCAGCAGCCAACGGACAGGGGGCAAGACTGAAGCTTTCTTT.

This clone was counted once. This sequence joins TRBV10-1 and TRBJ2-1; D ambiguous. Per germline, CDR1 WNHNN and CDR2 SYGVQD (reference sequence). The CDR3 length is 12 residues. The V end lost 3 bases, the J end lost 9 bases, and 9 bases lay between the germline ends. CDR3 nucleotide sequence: TGCGCCAGCAGTGACCTACTCGGTGAGCAGTTCTTC. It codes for CASSDLLGEQFF.